This T cell receptor beta chain appears in the sequencing data of a study of Ad26.COV2.S vaccination and SARS-CoV-2 variants. General study findings and limits: Vaccine and placebo recipients had comparable breadth of non-spike TCRs.

TCRdb's table, derived via immunoSEQ multiplex PCR, lists solely in-frame clones and lacks some. The sample consists of about 440,000 clones, roughly 87% of them appearing once. Treatment defined: around 19 received Ad26.COV2.S at low or high dose, single or two shots; about five received placebo; per-sample allocation not given. Repertoires come from day 63 after the first vaccine or placebo injection. An adult of 18-55 years in Boston served as donor. The ends were cut back, 0 bases at V and 3 bases at J, with 14 bases in the middle. The CDR3 runs to 17 residues. The germline V gene encodes CDR1 SGHNT and CDR2 YENEEA. Concerning this clone: Antigen specificity is unknown.

The source material was peripheral blood, sampled in a trial of Ad26.COV2.S vaccine versus placebo. The genes are TRBV11-3 and TRBJ2-2; D is unclear. This TCR derives from a person between 18 and 65 years old who received the Ad26.COV2.S COVID-19 vaccine or a placebo. CDR3 nucleotides: TGTGCCAGCAGCTTAGACCCCGGGCTCGGACACACCGGGGAGCTGTTTTTT. This sequence encodes CASSLDPGLGHTGELFF.